The clone carrying this TCR beta chain came up many times. Its antigen is unidentified. The data stem from a study of neurological immune-mediated disorders. This CDR3 is built from 13 residues. Trimming cost V 5 bases and J 5 bases, with 13 bases left between them. Germline V lookup: CDR1 MDHEN, CDR2 SYDVKM. Study-wide results and limits: HTLV-1-associated myelopathy had the most TCR clonal expansion, and multiple sclerosis had the least, less than healthy controls. None of the CDR3 amino acid sequences in expanded clones turned up in more than one subject, which points to private repertoires in all groups.

The cDNA was generated through 5'RACE incorporating 10-nucleotide random UMIs. One entry per CDR3 protein, called by TCRdb with MiXCR from the 5' RACE reads. The sample carries 55,000 to 70,000 distinct CDR3 sequences, about an eighth recorded once. Input material: PBMCs. The chain has TRBV28 and TRBJ2-7; D possibly matches TRBD1 or TRBD2 (6 bases each). The sequence was obtained from a man aged 55 to 70 in good health. CDR3 sequence reads: CASSDGGRNEQYF. The CDR3 nucleotides are TGTGCCAGCAGTGACGGGGGCAGGAACGAGCAGTACTTC.